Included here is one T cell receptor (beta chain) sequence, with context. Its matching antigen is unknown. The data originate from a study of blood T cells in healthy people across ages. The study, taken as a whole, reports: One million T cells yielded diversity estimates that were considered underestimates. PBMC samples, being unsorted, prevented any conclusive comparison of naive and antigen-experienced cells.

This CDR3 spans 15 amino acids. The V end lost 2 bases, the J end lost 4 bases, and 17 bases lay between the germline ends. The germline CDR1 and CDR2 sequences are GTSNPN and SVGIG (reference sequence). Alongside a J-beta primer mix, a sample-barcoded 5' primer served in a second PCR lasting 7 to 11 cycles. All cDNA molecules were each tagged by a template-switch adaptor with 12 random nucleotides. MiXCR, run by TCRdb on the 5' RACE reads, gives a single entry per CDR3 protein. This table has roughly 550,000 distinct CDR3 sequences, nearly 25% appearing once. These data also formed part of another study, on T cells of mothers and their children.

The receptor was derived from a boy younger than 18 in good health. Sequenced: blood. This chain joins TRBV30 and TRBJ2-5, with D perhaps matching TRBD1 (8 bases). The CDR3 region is CAWSLGQGGRETQYF. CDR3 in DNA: TGTGCCTGGAGTCTCGGACAGGGAGGGCGAGAGACCCAGTACTTC.